The present T cell receptor beta chain was sequenced within a study of T cells in Graves' hyperthyroidism and ophthalmopathy. Overall study context: Blood from the periphery was taken at initial diagnosis, before any treatment.

V was clipped by 4 bases and J by 1 base; unmatched bases: 1. The CDR3 extends over 16 amino acids. Germline-derived CDR1 and CDR2 are SNHLY and FYNNEI. A Clinical Activity Score of at least 3, a NOSPECS grade of at least 4 and a duration under 3 months were recorded in the ophthalmopathy patients. General study points: The blood repertoire included most of the expanded thyroid clonotypes above 0.001.

Many counts were recorded for this clonotype. Its specificity is not known. RNA transcripts provided the source from which TCR beta CDR3 regions were amplified. Using the HTBI primer set, a first-round RT-PCR was run on the TCR CDR3. Via MiXCR, TCRdb re-called the multiplex PCR reads, giving one row per CDR3 protein. In the table there are 500,000 to 550,000 distinct CDR3 sequences, just under 20% of which are singletons. The receptor was derived from a man aged 35 to 55 with Graves' ophthalmopathy. Sequencing used blood. The rearrangement joins TRBV2 to TRBJ2-2; 12 nucleotides align to TRBD2. The CDR3 protein is CASSASGGENTGELFF. The CDR3 nucleotides are TGTGCCAGCAGTGCTAGCGGGGGGGAGAACACCGGGGAGCTGTTTTTT. Full variable domain (remainder filled in from reference TRBV2 and TRBJ2-2): EPEVTQTPSHQVTQMGQEVILRCVPISNHLYFYWYRQILGQKVEFLVSFYNNEISEKSEIFDDQFSVERPDGSNFTLKIRSTKLEDSAMYFCASSASGGENTGELFFGEGSRLTVL.